The 19 T cell receptor beta chains reported below all come from one sample, sequenced in a study of T cells in Graves' hyperthyroidism and ophthalmopathy. It was RNA transcripts that yielded the amplified TCR beta CDR3 regions. Using the HTBI primer set, a first-round RT-PCR was run on the TCR CDR3. TCRdb used MiXCR to reprocess the multiplex PCR reads, holding one entry per CDR3 protein. Of hundreds of thousands of distinct CDR3 sequences detected, more than 15% appear once; the ten largest clones hold 17%. Sequencing was carried out using blood. Receptors were obtained from a young woman with Graves' ophthalmopathy.

This clonotype was detected only a few times. This CDR3 is CASKRDLSNQPQHF. The CDR3 region has the DNA TGTGCCAGTAAGAGGGACCTAAGCAATCAGCCCCAGCATTTT. The chain links TRBV19 to TRBJ1-5, with a possible D match to TRBD1 (5 bases). Trimming cost V 7 bases and J 1 base, with 11 bases left between them. Germline V gene lookup returns CDR1 LNHDA and CDR2 SQIVND (reference sequence). This CDR3 is 14 amino acids long.

A note on this clonotype: Relative to the germline gene, one junction end is altered; a read error may explain this. This chain links TRBV28 with TRBJ1-1; TRBD1 is a possible D gene (5 bases). The CDR3 has 15 amino acids. Germline V CDR1 and CDR2: MDHEN, SYDVKM. The CDR3 reads CTSSLIISGLTEAFF. For the CDR3, the DNA is TGTACCAGCAGTTTAATAATTTCAGGGTTAACTGAAGCTTTCTTT.

This clonotype was counted between two and nine times. The V call is TRBV6-1, the J call TRBJ2-1; D might be TRBD2 (5 bases). CDR3 size: 13 residues. Germline V gene sequence: CDR1 MNHNS, CDR2 SASEGT. Trimming left V 8 bases short and J 5 bases short, with 13 bases between. The CDR3 DNA reads TGTGCCAGCCGAACTAGAAGAAACAATGAGCAGTTCTTC. Amino acids: CASRTRRNNEQFF.

This clonotype was observed at least ten times. This rearrangement joins TRBV2 to TRBJ2-2, with no clear D. Germline CDR1 is SNHLY and CDR2 is FYNNEI. Trimming shortened V by 6 bases and J by 4 bases, and 12 bases separated the two germline ends. The CDR3 covers 14 residues. For the CDR3, the DNA is TGTGCCAGCAGGGCCCCATCGGGCACCGGGGAGCTGTTTTTT. Translated: CASRAPSGTGELFF. Looking up the rest from reference TRBV2 and TRBJ2-2 gives the full variable domain: EPEVTQTPSHQVTQMGQEVILRCVPISNHLYFYWYRQILGQKVEFLVSFYNNEISEKSEIFDDQFSVERPDGSNFTLKIRSTKLEDSAMYFCASRAPSGTGELFFGEGSRLTVL.

This chain connects TRBV28 to TRBJ2-2, with TRBD1 identical over 11 bases. Germline-derived CDR1 and CDR2 are MDHEN and SYDVKM. With 6 bases clipped from V and 6 bases from J, the junction kept 12 bases outside the gene matches. This CDR3 spans 17 amino acids. CDR3 in DNA: TGTGCCAGCAGCCACCCTGCAGGGGACAGGGGGGCCGGGGAGCTGTTTTTT. This codes for CASSHPAGDRGAGELFF.

This clonotype was picked up many times. The chain carries TRBV2 and TRBJ1-1; unclear D gene. The CDR3 covers 13 residues. Trimming shortened V by 7 bases and J by 4 bases, and 13 bases separated the two germline ends. The germline V gene has CDR1 SNHLY and CDR2 FYNNEI. This chain's CDR3 is CASTSGSVTEAFF. DNA of the CDR3: TGTGCCAGCACATCGGGCTCGGTCACTGAAGCTTTCTTT.

The sample holds many counts of this clonotype. The gene calls are TRBV29-1 and TRBJ1-2; 10 bases align to TRBD1. V lost 2 bases, J lost 8 bases, and 14 bases stayed unmatched. The CDR3 length is 16 residues. Per germline, CDR1 SQVTM and CDR2 ANQGSEA. The DNA for the CDR3 is TGCAGCGTTGAAAGCAGGAGCGACAGGGGGCAAAGAGGCTACACCTTC. It specifies CSVESRSDRGQRGYTF. The full variable domain, in which reference TRBV29-1 and TRBJ1-2 provide the parts outside the CDR3, is SAVISQKPSRDICQRGTSLTIQCQVDSQVTMMFWYRQQPGQSLTLIATANQGSEATYESGFVIDKFPISRPNLTFSTLTVSNMSPEDSSIYLCSVESRSDRGQRGYTFGSGTRLTVV.

Turning to this clonotype: With a much larger clone just one base away, this may be a read error. This sequence joins TRBV28 and TRBJ1-2; unclear D gene. Per germline, CDR1 MDHEN and CDR2 SYDVKM. CDR3 length: 12 amino acids. CDR3 nucleotide sequence: TGTGCCAGCAGGGGAAAGTACTATGCCTACACCTTC. This sequence encodes CASRGKYYAYTF.

This clonotype was observed a handful of times. The chain carries TRBV2 and TRBJ1-1, with 8 bases matching TRBD1. V lost 10 bases to trimming and J lost 3 bases; unmatched junction nucleotides: 7. CDR3 length equals 13 residues. CDR1 SNHLY and CDR2 FYNNEI come from the germline V gene. The CDR3 DNA sequence: TGTGCCACTAAGACAGGGGAGGACACTGAAGCTTTCTTT. Protein sequence: CATKTGEDTEAFF.

A few counts support this clonotype. V is TRBV5-1 and J is TRBJ2-7; TRBD1 matches 7 bases. CDR1 and CDR2 from the germline V gene are SGHRS and YFSETQ. Trimming took 4 bases from V and 5 from J; bases not matched to a gene: 6. This CDR3 has 13 residues. CDR3 protein: CASSNLQGDEQYF. The DNA of the CDR3 is TGCGCCAGCAGCAACCTCCAGGGGGACGAGCAGTACTTC.

This clonotype was observed many times. The J gene is TRBJ2-3, the V gene TRBV13; D may be TRBD1 (6 bases). Between the trimmed V and J ends, which lost 4 bases and 1 base, there was a span of 9 bases. Germline V gene lookup returns CDR1 PRHDT and CDR2 FYEKMQ (reference sequence). The CDR3 contains 14 residues. Written as DNA, the CDR3 is TGTGCCAGCAGCTCTCAGGGGCGCACAGATACGCAGTATTTT. This sequence encodes CASSSQGRTDTQYF.

Written as DNA, the CDR3 is TGTGCCAGCATCGCCATGGACACCAGAAGCTCCTATAATTCACCCCTCCACTTT. Its protein is CASIAMDTRSSYNSPLHF. The chain employs TRBV2 and TRBJ1-6, with D tentatively TRBD1 (5 bases). V was pared by 7 bases and J by 0 bases, with 19 bases between. The CDR3 consists of 18 residues. Germline values: CDR1 SNHLY, CDR2 FYNNEI.

This clonotype has a count of ten or more. V and J are TRBV27 and TRBJ2-1; D may be TRBD2 (6 bases). CDR1 is MNHEY, CDR2 SMNVEV, per germline (reference sequence). CDR3 length: 16 residues. The V and J ends lost 6 bases and 8 bases respectively, with 23 bases between them. CDR3 region: CASSQPAGSNSDEQFF. In DNA form, the CDR3 reads TGTGCCAGCAGCCAACCAGCGGGCTCTAATAGCGATGAGCAGTTCTTC.

This clonotype was seen repeatedly, ten times or more. This sequence joins TRBV20-1 and TRBJ2-1, with D possibly TRBD2 on 6 matching bases. Trimming cost V 8 bases and J 8 bases, with 16 bases left between them. CDR3 length: 12 residues. Germline values: CDR1 DFQATT, CDR2 SNEGSKA (reference sequence). The CDR3 sequence: CSRAGRGDEQFF. CDR3 bases: TGCAGTAGGGCGGGAAGGGGCGATGAGCAGTTCTTC.

This clonotype was counted ten times or more. J is TRBJ2-7 and V is TRBV28; D may be TRBD2 (5 bases). V dropped 6 bases and J dropped 2 bases, with 14 bases sitting between them. The CDR3 covers 14 residues. The germline gives CDR1 MDHEN, CDR2 SYDVKM. CDR3 in amino acids: CASSYRGLTYEQYF. The DNA of the CDR3 is TGTGCCAGCAGCTACCGAGGACTGACCTACGAGCAGTACTTC.

The genes are TRBV9 and TRBJ2-1, with D perhaps TRBD2 (6 bases). The V gene's germline CDR1 is SGDLS and CDR2 YYNGEE. V lost 0 bases to trimming and J lost 5 bases, with 12 bases between them. The CDR3 covers 15 residues. CDR3 sequence (DNA): TGTGCCAGCAGCGTAGCGGGAGAAAACAACAATGAGCAGTTCTTC. This encodes CASSVAGENNNEQFF.

This clonotype has a handful of counts. J is TRBJ1-2 and V is TRBV10-3, with D uncertain. Germline values: CDR1 ENHRY, CDR2 SYGVKD. Deletions cut 8 bases from V and 5 bases from J, with 9 bases between. The CDR3 consists of 11 residues. In nucleotides, the CDR3 is TGTGCCATCCCTAATCTTTATGGCTACACCTTC. It codes for CAIPNLYGYTF.

The chain combines TRBV20-1 with TRBJ2-7, with 10 bases lining up with TRBD1. The ends lost 4 bases at V and 2 bases at J; junction bases unmatched: 5. Germline V CDR1 and CDR2: DFQATT, SNEGSKA (reference sequence). The CDR3 length is 14 residues. CDR3 protein: CSATGTGETYEQYF. The CDR3 region has the DNA TGCAGTGCTACCGGGACAGGGGAAACCTACGAGCAGTACTTC.

This clonotype was observed once. Being one base from a much bigger clone, this may be a read error. The V call is TRBV13, the J call TRBJ2-1, with TRBD2 identical over 14 bases. Germline CDR1 and CDR2: PRHDT and FYEKMQ (reference sequence). The CDR3 is made up of 15 amino acids. CDR3 protein: CASSSGTSGSNGQFF. CDR3 bases: TGTGCCAGCAGCTCCGGGACTAGCGGGAGCAATGGGCAGTTCTTC.